The 26 T cell receptor beta chains in this list originate from one sample, sequenced in a study of blood T cell repertoires in COVID-19. The protocol was immunoSEQ multiplex PCR, while the TCRdb copy is restricted to in-frame clones and leaves out a portion. The data contain 150,000 to 200,000 clones, approximately 92% of them seen just once; the ten biggest clones take up around 4.6%. The sample was peripheral blood. These TCRs come from a woman in her fifties or sixties with acute or convalescent COVID-19.

As DNA, the CDR3 is TGTGCCAGCAGCGTAGGGGAGGCTCGGAATCAGCCCCAGCATTTT. Translation gives CASSVGEARNQPQHF. V usage is TRBV9 and J usage is TRBJ1-5; D is undetermined. The V and J ends lost 0 bases and 4 bases respectively, with 11 bases between them. Germline V gene lookup returns CDR1 SGDLS and CDR2 YYNGEE. The CDR3 is 15 amino acids.

Remarks on this clone: A read error may produce the germline difference seen at one junction end. The chain is built from TRBV7-7 and TRBJ2-5, with 7 nucleotides matching TRBD2. Germline CDR1 is SSHAT and CDR2 is FNYEAQ (reference sequence). The CDR3 runs 16 residues. The CDR3 coding sequence is TGTGCTAGCAGCCCCGCGGGGGATCTGTACCAAGAGACCCAGTACTTC. It codes for CASSPAGDLYQETQYF.

This clone was picked up one time. This sequence joins TRBV9 and TRBJ1-1, with unresolved D. V shed 1 base and J shed 1 base, with 11 bases lying between them. Germline CDR1 is SGDLS and CDR2 is YYNGEE. This CDR3 is 15 amino acids long. The CDR3 coding sequence is TGTGCCAGCAGCGTAAATGGAGGAAGGAACACTGAAGCTTTCTTT. It translates to CASSVNGGRNTEAFF.

The chain links TRBV5-4 to TRBJ1-3, with a weak D call TRBD1 (5 bases). Germline V lookup: CDR1 SGHNT, CDR2 YYREEE (reference sequence). The CDR3 covers 16 residues. Trimming removed 4 bases from V and 4 bases from J, with 18 bases in between. The DNA for the CDR3 is TGTGCCAGCAGCGTCCAGCAGGGTGCACAAGGAAACACCATATATTTT. Translation gives CASSVQQGAQGNTIYF. Supplemented by reference TRBV5-4 and TRBJ1-3, the full variable domain reads ETGVTQSPTHLIKTRGQQVTLRCSSQSGHNTVSWYQQALGQGPQFIFQYYREEENGRGNFPPRFSGLQFPNYSSELNVNALELDDSALYLCASSVQQGAQGNTIYFGEGSWLTVV.

The chain combines TRBV11-2 with TRBJ1-1; TRBD1 aligns across 7 bases. The junction had 5 bases not matched to a gene; V was cut back by 5 bases and J by 2 bases. Germline CDR1 is SGHAT and CDR2 is FQNNGV. CDR3 length equals 14 residues. In nucleotides, the CDR3 is TGTGCCAGCAGCCACCGGGACAGCAACACTGAAGCTTTCTTT. Encoded protein: CASSHRDSNTEAFF.

The chain combines TRBV11-3 with TRBJ2-2; D uncertain. This CDR3 contains 13 residues. V was shortened by 5 bases and J by 7 bases, with 11 bases between the two germline ends. Germline V gene lookup returns CDR1 SGHNT and CDR2 YENEEA. CDR3 amino acids: CASSQTTSGELFF. The CDR3 DNA sequence: TGTGCCAGCAGCCAAACTACGAGCGGGGAGCTGTTTTTT.

This chain joins TRBV10-3 and TRBJ2-3; perhaps TRBD2 as D (6 bases). This CDR3 has 15 residues. The ends were cut back, 7 bases at V and 0 bases at J, with 14 bases in the middle. Germline loops: CDR1 ENHRY, CDR2 SYGVKD. CDR3: CAITPGGISTDTQYF. The CDR3 bases are TGTGCCATCACCCCAGGCGGGATTAGCACAGATACGCAGTATTTT.

The chain couples TRBV18 to TRBJ2-1; TRBD2 matches 8 bases. Germline loops: CDR1 KGHSH, CDR2 LQKENI. V lost 7 bases and J lost 5; bases outside the gene matches: 7. The CDR3 consists of 14 residues. Written as DNA, the CDR3 is TGTGCCAGCTGGAGCGGGAGTGTCCACAATGAGCAGTTCTTC. Translation gives CASWSGSVHNEQFF.

V is TRBV5-6 and J is TRBJ2-3, with 7 positions matching TRBD2. This CDR3 is 17 amino acids long. The trim removed 1 base at V and 6 bases at J, leaving 14 bases unmatched. CDR1 and CDR2 from the germline V gene are SGHDT and YYEEEE. The CDR3 DNA reads as TGTGCCAGCAGCTTGAAGGCAGGGCGGGGGTTTAAGGATACGCAGTATTTT. Its translation: CASSLKAGRGFKDTQYF.

This clone came up once. The chain couples TRBV10-3 to TRBJ1-6, with TRBD1 matching 8 bases. Per the germline V gene, CDR1 is ENHRY and CDR2 is SYGVKD. The CDR3 is 12 amino acids. With V trimmed by 6 bases and J by 8 bases, 0 bases remained unmatched. The CDR3 DNA is TGTGCCATCAGACAGGGGGATTCACCCCTCCACTTT. Its translation: CAIRQGDSPLHF.

The chain combines TRBV28 with TRBJ1-2; D is unclear. V gave up 3 bases and J gave up 4 bases, with 18 bases separating them. CDR3 size: 16 residues. Germline CDR1 and CDR2: MDHEN and SYDVKM. CDR3 in amino acids: CASSFLPSPAGYGYTF. The CDR3 region has the DNA TGTGCCAGCAGTTTCTTGCCGAGCCCCGCTGGCTATGGCTACACCTTC.

The chain joins TRBV19 to TRBJ1-1; TRBD1 might be the D (5 bases). The length of the CDR3 is 14 residues. Germline CDR1 is LNHDA and CDR2 is SQIVND (reference sequence). V lost 7 bases, J lost 3 bases, and 15 bases lay in between. CDR3 in DNA: TGTGCCAGTACCCAGGGCGCACGGGACACTGAAGCTTTCTTT. This translates into CASTQGARDTEAFF.

This clone has more than one count but fewer than ten. V and J are TRBV5-1 and TRBJ1-6; weak D call: TRBD1 (5 bases). The CDR3 has 16 amino acids. CDR1 SGHRS and CDR2 YFSETQ come from the germline V gene. Trimming shortened V by 7 bases and J by 7 bases, and 21 bases separated the two germline ends. CDR3 nucleotides: TGCGCCAGCTCCGGGATAGGGGAGGATTGGAATTCACCCCTCCACTTT. Its translation: CASSGIGEDWNSPLHF.

V is TRBV21-1 and J is TRBJ1-2. TRBV21-1 is tagged as a pseudogene. This CDR3 comprises 14 residues. The CDR3 is CASRLGGALRGYTF. CDR3 nucleotides: TGTGCCAGCAGATTAGGGGGGGCGTTGCGTGGCTACACCTTC.

The rearrangement joins TRBV29-1 to TRBJ2-2; D gene uncertain. CDR1 SQVTM and CDR2 ANQGSEA come from the germline V gene. The V and J ends lost 3 bases and 6 bases respectively, with 8 bases between them. The CDR3 is made up of 12 amino acids. The CDR3 nucleotides are TGCAGCGTTGAGAGGCTCCCCGGGGAGCTGTTTTTT. This codes for CSVERLPGELFF.

The chain carries TRBV7-2 and TRBJ2-1, with D perhaps TRBD2 (7 bases). V gave up 5 bases and J gave up 8 bases, with 10 bases separating them. This CDR3 contains 12 residues. Germline-derived CDR1 and CDR2 are SGHTA and FQGNSA. In DNA form, the CDR3 reads TGTGCCAGCAGCCGAGGGGGGGATGAGCAGTTCTTC. Protein product: CASSRGGDEQFF.

V is TRBV4-2 and J is TRBJ1-2; perhaps TRBD1 as D (5 bases). Per the germline V gene, CDR1 is LGHNA and CDR2 is YNFKEQ. V lost 4 bases, J lost 3 bases, and 18 bases lay in between. This CDR3 is built from 16 residues. The CDR3 spells CASSPPGQKGDYGYTF. CDR3 nucleotide sequence: TGTGCCAGCAGCCCGCCCGGACAAAAGGGTGACTATGGCTACACCTTC.

This clone was recorded a few times. The V call is TRBV28, the J call TRBJ1-1, with TRBD1 as a possible D gene (6 bases). The ends were cut back, 1 base at V and 5 bases at J, with 14 bases in the middle. The CDR3 totals 15 residues. In germline, CDR1 is MDHEN, CDR2 SYDVKM. CDR3 sequence: CASSLLGGGRTEAFF. CDR3 DNA: TGTGCCAGCAGTTTATTAGGGGGGGGAAGGACTGAAGCTTTCTTT.

This sequence joins TRBV3-1 (or the pseudogene TRBV3-2) and TRBJ1-2; maybe TRBD1 (5 bases). Per germline, CDR1 LGHDT and CDR2 YNNKEL (reference sequence). The CDR3 spans 15 residues. The V and J ends lost 0 bases and 5 bases respectively, with 13 bases between them. CDR3 nucleotides: TGTGCCAGCAGCCAAGACCTTTCAGGGATTTATGGCTACACCTTC. It translates to CASSQDLSGIYGYTF.

This chain connects TRBV6-5 to TRBJ1-3; tentative D call: TRBD1 (5 bases). V lost 6 bases and J 3 bases, leaving 12 bases between the germline ends. CDR3 size: 14 residues. CDR1 is MNHEY, CDR2 SVGAGI, per germline. The CDR3 spells CASSYTDSGNTIYF. The DNA for the CDR3 is TGTGCCAGCAGCTATACTGACAGTGGAAACACCATATATTTT.

This clone was seen just once. The CDR3 nucleotides read TGTGCCTGGAGTGTAATCCGGGACACTGAAGCTTTCTTT. The encoded protein is CAWSVIRDTEAFF. This sequence joins TRBV30 and TRBJ1-1, with unresolved D. The germline CDR1 and CDR2 sequences are GTSNPN and SVGIG (reference sequence). V gave up 0 bases and J gave up 3 bases, with 8 bases separating them. The CDR3 length is 13 residues.

This clone was observed a single time. The chain couples TRBV11-2 to TRBJ1-2, with D perhaps TRBD1 (5 bases). V was shortened by 5 bases and J by 1 base, with 20 bases between the two germline ends. This CDR3 region has 17 residues. The germline CDR1 and CDR2 sequences are SGHAT and FQNNGV. This CDR3 is CASSHYAGSRVNYGYTF. DNA of the CDR3: TGTGCCAGCAGCCATTATGCAGGTTCCAGGGTTAACTATGGCTACACCTTC.

The chain uses TRBV7-9 and TRBJ1-2; 9 bases are shared with TRBD1. Trimming at V came to 4 bases and at J to 14 bases, leaving 14 bases not matched to a gene. Germline V gene lookup returns CDR1 SEHNR and CDR2 FQNEAQ (reference sequence). The CDR3 is 14 amino acids. The CDR3 is CASSSTRQGGVHTF. In DNA, the CDR3 is TGTGCCAGCAGCTCCACCAGACAGGGGGGAGTTCATACCTTC. The complete variable domain, with remaining parts taken from reference TRBV7-9 and TRBJ1-2, reads DTGVSQNPRHKITKRGQNVTFRCDPISEHNRLYWYRQTLGQGPEFLTYFQNEAQLEKSRLLSDRFSAERPKGSFSTLEIQRTEQGDSAMYLCASSSTRQGGVHTFGSGTRLTVV.

The rearrangement uses TRBV6-5 and TRBJ1-2, with TRBD1 matching 7 bases. The CDR3 length is 15 residues. Germline V gene lookup returns CDR1 MNHEY and CDR2 SVGAGI. V lost 4 bases and J lost 4; bases outside the gene matches: 9. Here the CDR3 DNA reads TGTGCCAGCAGTTCCCGGGGGGGACAGAGCTATGGCTACACCTTC. Residues: CASSSRGGQSYGYTF.

The CDR3 sequence is CASSPRQYYGYTF. The CDR3 DNA is TGTGCCAGCAGCCCAAGACAGTACTATGGCTACACCTTC. The chain recombines TRBV7-2 with TRBJ1-2; TRBD1 might be the D (5 bases). The CDR3 length is 13 residues. In germline, CDR1 is SGHTA, CDR2 FQGNSA. Trimming left V 5 bases short and J 3 bases short, with 10 bases between.

The chain carries TRBV12-3 or TRBV12-4 and TRBJ1-2; weak D call: TRBD1 (6 bases). The length of the CDR3 is 13 residues. V was clipped by 8 bases and J by 4 bases, with 14 bases between them. Here the CDR3 reads CASAPDRPYGYTF. CDR3 bases: TGTGCCAGCGCCCCTGACAGGCCCTATGGCTACACCTTC.